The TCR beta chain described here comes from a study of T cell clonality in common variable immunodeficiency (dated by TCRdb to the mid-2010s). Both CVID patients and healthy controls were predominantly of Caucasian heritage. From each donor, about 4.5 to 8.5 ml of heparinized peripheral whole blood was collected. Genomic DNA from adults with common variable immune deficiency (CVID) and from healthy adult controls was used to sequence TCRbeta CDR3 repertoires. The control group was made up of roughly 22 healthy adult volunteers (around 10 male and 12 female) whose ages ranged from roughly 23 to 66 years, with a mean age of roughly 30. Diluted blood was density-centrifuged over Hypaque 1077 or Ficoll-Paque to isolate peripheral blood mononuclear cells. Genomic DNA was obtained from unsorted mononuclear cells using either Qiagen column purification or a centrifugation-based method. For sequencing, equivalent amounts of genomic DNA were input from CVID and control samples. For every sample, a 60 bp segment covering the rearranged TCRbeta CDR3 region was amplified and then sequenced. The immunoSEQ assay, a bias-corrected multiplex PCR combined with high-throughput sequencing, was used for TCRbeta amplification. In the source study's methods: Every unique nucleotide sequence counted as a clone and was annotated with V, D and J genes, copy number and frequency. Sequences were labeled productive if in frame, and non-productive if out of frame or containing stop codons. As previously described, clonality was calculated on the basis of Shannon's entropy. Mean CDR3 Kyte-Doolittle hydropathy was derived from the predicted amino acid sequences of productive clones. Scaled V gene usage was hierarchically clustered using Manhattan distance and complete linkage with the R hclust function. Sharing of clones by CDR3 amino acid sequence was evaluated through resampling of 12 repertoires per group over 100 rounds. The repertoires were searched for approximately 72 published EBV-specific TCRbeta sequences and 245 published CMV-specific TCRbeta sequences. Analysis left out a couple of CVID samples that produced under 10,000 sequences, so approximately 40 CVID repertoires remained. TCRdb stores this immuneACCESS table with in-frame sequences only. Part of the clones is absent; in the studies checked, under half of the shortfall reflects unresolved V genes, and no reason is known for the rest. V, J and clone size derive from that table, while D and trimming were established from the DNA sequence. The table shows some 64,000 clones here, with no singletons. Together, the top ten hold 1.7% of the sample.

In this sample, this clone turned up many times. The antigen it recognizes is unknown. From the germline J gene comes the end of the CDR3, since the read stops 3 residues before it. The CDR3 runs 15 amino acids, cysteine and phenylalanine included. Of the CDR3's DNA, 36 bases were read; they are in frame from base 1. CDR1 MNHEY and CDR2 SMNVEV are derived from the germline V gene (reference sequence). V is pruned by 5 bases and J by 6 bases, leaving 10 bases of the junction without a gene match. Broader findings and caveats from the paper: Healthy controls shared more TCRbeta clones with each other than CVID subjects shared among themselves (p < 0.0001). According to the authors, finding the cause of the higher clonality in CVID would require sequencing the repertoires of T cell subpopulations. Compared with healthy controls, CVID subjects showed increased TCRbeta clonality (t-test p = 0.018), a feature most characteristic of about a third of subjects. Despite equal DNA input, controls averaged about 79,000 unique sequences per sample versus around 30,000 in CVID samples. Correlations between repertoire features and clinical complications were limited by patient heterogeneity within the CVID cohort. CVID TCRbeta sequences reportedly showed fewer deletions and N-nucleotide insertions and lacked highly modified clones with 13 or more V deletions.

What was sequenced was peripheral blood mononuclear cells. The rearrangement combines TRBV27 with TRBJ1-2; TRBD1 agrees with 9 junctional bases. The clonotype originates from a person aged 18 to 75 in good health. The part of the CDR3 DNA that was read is TGTGCCAGCAGTCTGACAAGGACAGGGGCTAATGGC. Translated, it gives CASSLTRTGANG. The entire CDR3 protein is CASSLTRTGANGYTF.